The 19 T cell receptor beta chains below come from one sample, sequenced in a study of cytomegalovirus exposure and HLA in healthy donors. A multiplex PCR was run with 60 Vbeta primers and 13 Jbeta primers. The data were produced by immunoSEQ multiplex PCR, yet TCRdb's version contains in-frame clones alone and is incomplete. The profile shows nearly 80,000 clones, roughly 80% of them singletons. The sample taken for sequencing was PBMCs. Receptors were obtained from a woman in her thirties or forties in good health and CMV-seropositive.

The chain combines TRBV6-1 with TRBJ1-3, with D possibly being TRBD1 (5 bases). The CDR3 totals 15 residues. Trimming stripped 0 bases from V and 4 bases from J, with 10 bases between. Germline assignment: CDR1 MNHNS and CDR2 SASEGT. The DNA of the CDR3 is TGTGCCAGCAGTGAAGCGGGGGGGTCGGGAAACACCATATATTTT. This sequence encodes CASSEAGGSGNTIYF.

This clone was seen a handful of times. J is TRBJ2-7 and V is TRBV6-6, with TRBD1 identical over 9 bases. This CDR3 has 16 residues. V trimming: 8 bases; J trimming: 2 bases; junction bases outside the gene matches: 13. Germline V gene data show CDR1 as MNHNY and CDR2 as SVGAGI (reference sequence). CDR3 residues: CASQGGTGPLPYEQYF. CDR3 DNA: TGTGCCAGCCAGGGGGGGACAGGGCCCCTCCCCTACGAGCAGTACTTC.

V is TRBV5-1 and J is TRBJ2-2, with D maybe TRBD1 (5 bases). This CDR3 region has 14 residues. CDR1 and CDR2 from the germline V gene are SGHRS and YFSETQ. V lost 4 bases and J 1 base, leaving 8 bases between the germline ends. In DNA form, the CDR3 reads TGCGCCAGCAGCAAGACAGTGAACACCGGGGAGCTGTTTTTT. Protein: CASSKTVNTGELFF. The full variable domain, rest sourced from reference TRBV5-1 and TRBJ2-2, is KAGVTQTPRYLIKTRGQQVTLSCSPISGHRSVSWYQQTPGQGLQFLFEYFSETQRNKGNFPGRFSGRQFSNSRSEMNVSTLELGDSALYLCASSKTVNTGELFFGEGSRLTVL.

Only a few counts were recorded for this clone. This chain connects TRBV4-2 to TRBJ2-7; D possibly corresponds to TRBD2 (5 bases). Trimming cost V 8 bases and J 5 bases, with 13 bases left between them. CDR1 and CDR2 (germline): LGHNA, YNFKEQ. CDR3 length: 12 amino acids. CDR3 residues: CASGTAGNEQYF. DNA of the CDR3: TGTGCCAGCGGAACCGCCGGGAACGAGCAGTACTTC.

V is TRBV7-2 and J is TRBJ2-1; 7 bases agree with TRBD1. The CDR3 runs 16 residues. The germline V gene has CDR1 SGHTA and CDR2 FQGNSA. The J segment lost 5 bases and the V segment lost 5 bases, leaving 12 bases of the junction unmatched. The CDR3 sequence: CASSAQGVVTNNEQFF. The CDR3 bases are TGTGCCAGCAGCGCCCAGGGGGTGGTTACTAACAATGAGCAGTTCTTC. Full variable domain (outside the CDR3, taken from reference TRBV7-2 and TRBJ2-1): GAGVSQSPSNKVTEKGKDVELRCDPISGHTALYWYRQSLGQGLEFLIYFQGNSAPDKSGLPSDRFSAERTGGSVSTLTIQRTQQEDSAVYLCASSAQGVVTNNEQFFGPGTRLTVL.

Only a few counts were recorded for this clone. The CDR3 spells CASSYGTSYEQYF. In DNA form, the CDR3 reads TGTGCCAGCAGTTACGGTACATCCTACGAGCAGTACTTC. This sequence joins TRBV6-5 and TRBJ2-7, with D unresolved. The CDR3 has 13 residues. Germline CDR1 reads MNHEY; CDR2 reads SVGAGI. The ends were cut back, 2 bases at V and 1 base at J, with 6 bases in the middle.

Points on this clone: Distinct nucleotide sequences in the sample also encode this CDR3. This rearrangement joins TRBV14 to TRBJ1-2; 10 nucleotides match TRBD1. From germline, CDR1 is SGHDN and CDR2 FVKESK. The CDR3 extends over 14 amino acids. V lost 6 bases, J lost 8 bases, and 9 bases stayed unmatched. CDR3 DNA sequence: TGTGCCAGCAGTCTTGACAGGGGGCTGGCAGGCTACACCTTC. Translation: CASSLDRGLAGYTF.

This chain joins TRBV7-9 and TRBJ1-5, with 7 bases identical to TRBD1. The CDR3 spans 14 residues. Unmatched junction bases numbered 8, after V lost 5 bases and J lost 7 bases. Per germline, CDR1 SEHNR and CDR2 FQNEAQ (reference sequence). CDR3 nucleotide sequence: TGTGCCAGCAGCCCCGGGGACAGAGACCAGCCCCAGCATTTT. It is translated as CASSPGDRDQPQHF.

This clone was recorded a few times. The chain couples TRBV29-1 to TRBJ1-4; possibly TRBD1 for D (5 bases). CDR1 is SQVTM, CDR2 ANQGSEA, per germline. This CDR3 is built from 12 residues. Trimming cost V 7 bases and J 5 bases, with 11 bases left between them. The CDR3 here is CSAVGPNEKLFF. CDR3 in DNA: TGCAGCGCCGTGGGGCCCAATGAAAAACTGTTTTTT.

CDR3 DNA sequence: TGTGCTAGTGGTTTGGTACTCGGACAGTGGGACTCCTACGAGCAGTACTTC. As protein: CASGLVLGQWDSYEQYF. V and J are TRBV12-5 and TRBJ2-7; a weak D match, TRBD1 (6 bases). Deletions cut 0 bases from V and 0 bases from J, with 15 bases between. The CDR3 runs to 17 residues. The germline V gene has CDR1 LGHNT and CDR2 FRNRAP.

The chain employs TRBV6-5 and TRBJ1-1; 11 bases are shared with TRBD1. V was pared by 6 bases and J by 5 bases, with 5 bases of the junction left unmatched. The CDR3 consists of 14 residues. Germline V lookup: CDR1 MNHEY, CDR2 SVGAGI. In nucleotides, the CDR3 is TGTGCCAGCAGAGGACAGGGGGCGGTGACTGAAGCTTTCTTT. Encoded protein: CASRGQGAVTEAFF.

This clone appeared a few times. The rearrangement links TRBV6-5 to TRBJ2-1; TRBD1 aligns across 7 bases. The length of the CDR3 is 15 residues. Germline V gene sequence: CDR1 MNHEY, CDR2 SVGAGI. Germline trimming cut 6 bases from V and 3 bases from J; bases unmatched to any gene: 8. CDR3 region: CASSYRDSFYNEQFF. CDR3 DNA: TGTGCCAGCAGCTACCGGGACAGTTTCTACAATGAGCAGTTCTTC.

V and J are TRBV4-2 and TRBJ2-3, with TRBD2 identical over 10 bases. The CDR3 length is 17 residues. J gave up 1 base and V 0 bases, and 4 bases lay outside the gene matches. CDR1 and CDR2 (germline): LGHNA, YNFKEQ. CDR3: CASSQDRLAGGTDTQYF. In nucleotides, the CDR3 is TGTGCCAGCAGCCAAGATCGGCTAGCGGGGGGCACAGATACGCAGTATTTT.

This chain links TRBV9 with TRBJ2-1; the match to TRBD2 covers 12 bases. This CDR3 is built from 16 residues. Germline CDR1 is SGDLS and CDR2 is YYNGEE. Unmatched junction bases numbered 3, after V lost 1 base and J lost 4 bases. CDR3 nucleotides: TGTGCCAGCAGCGTATTCGGGACTAGCGGGTACAATGAGCAGTTCTTC. Translation gives CASSVFGTSGYNEQFF.

J is TRBJ1-1 and V is TRBV28; no clear D gene. The CDR3 sequence is 13 residues long. The germline V and J ends were trimmed by 8 bases and 5 bases, with 15 bases remaining between them. The germline V gene has CDR1 MDHEN and CDR2 SYDVKM. The CDR3 nucleotides read TGTGCCAGCTACTCCCGCGGGAGGACTGAAGCTTTCTTT. Amino acids: CASYSRGRTEAFF.

This clone has more than one count but fewer than ten. The rearrangement uses TRBV27 and TRBJ1-1, with TRBD1 matching over 8 bases. In germline, CDR1 is MNHEY, CDR2 SMNVEV (reference sequence). Unmatched junction bases numbered 7, after V lost 6 bases and J lost 10 bases. CDR3 length equals 12 residues. The CDR3 loop reads CASRTTGGGAFF. CDR3 sequence (DNA): TGTGCCAGCAGGACCACAGGGGGGGGAGCTTTCTTT.

V gene TRBV7-9 combines with J gene TRBJ1-6; TRBD1 agrees at 12 bases. With V trimmed by 1 base and J by 8 bases, 9 bases remained unmatched. The CDR3 spans 18 residues. The germline gives CDR1 SEHNR, CDR2 FQNEAQ (reference sequence). The CDR3 bases are TGTGCCAGCAGCTTAGACATTAGGGGACAGGGGGCGGATTCACCCCTCCACTTT. This codes for CASSLDIRGQGADSPLHF.

The chain carries TRBV7-6 and TRBJ1-2, with D perhaps matching TRBD1 (5 bases). V shed 1 base and J shed 8 bases, with 11 bases lying between them. This CDR3 is built from 13 residues. Germline V lookup: CDR1 SGHVS, CDR2 FNYEAQ. The CDR3 nucleotides read TGTGCCAGCAGCTTAGACGGGGCGGGAGGCTACACCTTC. It is translated as CASSLDGAGGYTF.

The genes are TRBV5-4 and TRBJ1-6, with a weak D call TRBD1 (5 bases). V was clipped by 1 base and J by 9 bases, with 14 bases between them. The germline V gene has CDR1 SGHNT and CDR2 YYREEE (reference sequence). This CDR3 contains 15 residues. The CDR3 is CASSLSWQGSSPLHF. In nucleotides, the CDR3 is TGTGCCAGCAGCTTGTCTTGGCAGGGTAGTTCACCCCTCCACTTT. Full variable domain (outside the CDR3, taken from reference TRBV5-4 and TRBJ1-6): ETGVTQSPTHLIKTRGQQVTLRCSSQSGHNTVSWYQQALGQGPQFIFQYYREEENGRGNFPPRFSGLQFPNYSSELNVNALELDDSALYLCASSLSWQGSSPLHFGNGTRLTVT.